Reported below is one TCR beta chain. This sample stems from a study of graft-versus-host responses after intestinal transplantation. Generated by immunoSEQ multiplex PCR, the TCRdb table keeps only in-frame clones and is missing some. The table has 74,000 or so clones, roughly 90% seen once. Between the trimmed V and J ends, which lost 0 bases and 0 bases, there was a span of 9 bases. This CDR3 spans 16 amino acids. The germline gives CDR1 SGHDT, CDR2 YYEEEE. The TCR sequence derives from a human patient who received an intestinal transplant, so some T cells may come from the graft donor. The chain has TRBV5-6 and TRBJ1-4; a possible D gene is TRBD1 (6 bases). Sequenced here: PBMCs, sampled 98 days after intestinal transplantation. CDR3 amino acids: CASSLDRVATNEKLFF. The CDR3 DNA is TGTGCCAGCAGCTTGGACAGGGTGGCAACTAATGAAAAACTGTTTTTT.